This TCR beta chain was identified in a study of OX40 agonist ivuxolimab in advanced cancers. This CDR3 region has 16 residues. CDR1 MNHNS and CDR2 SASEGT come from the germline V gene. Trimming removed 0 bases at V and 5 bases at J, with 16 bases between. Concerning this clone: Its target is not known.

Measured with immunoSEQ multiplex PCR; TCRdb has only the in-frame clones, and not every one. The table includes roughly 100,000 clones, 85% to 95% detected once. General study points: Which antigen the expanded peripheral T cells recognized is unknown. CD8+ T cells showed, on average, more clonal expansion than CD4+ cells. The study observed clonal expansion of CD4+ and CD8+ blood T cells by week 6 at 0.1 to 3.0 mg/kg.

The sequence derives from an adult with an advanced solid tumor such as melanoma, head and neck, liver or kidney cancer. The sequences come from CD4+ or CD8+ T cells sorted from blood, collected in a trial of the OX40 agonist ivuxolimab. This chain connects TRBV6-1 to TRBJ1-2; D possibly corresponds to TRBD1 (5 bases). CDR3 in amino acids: CASSEAMQGLRYGYTF. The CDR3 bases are TGTGCCAGCAGTGAAGCTATGCAGGGCCTACGGTATGGCTACACCTTC.